This record covers a single T cell receptor (beta chain). The length of the CDR3 is 13 residues. The V segment lost 6 bases and the J segment 6 bases; nucleotides outside the gene matches: 8. Looked up from germline, CDR1 is SQVTM and CDR2 is ANQGSEA. The data originate from a study of CD8 T cells in ankylosing spondylitis. TCRdb called the 5' RACE reads again in MiXCR, with one record for every CDR3 protein. The repertoire holds hundreds of thousands of distinct CDR3 sequences, with approximately 24% as singletons. This chain connects TRBV29-1 to TRBJ2-1; 7 bases line up with TRBD1. The sequencing input was blood, either unsorted or a sorted T cell fraction (not recorded which). This sequence was found in a male donor with ankylosing spondylitis or in good health (not recorded which). The CDR3 spells CSVARGGLNEQFF. CDR3 in DNA: TGCAGCGTCGCTAGAGGGGGCCTCAATGAGCAGTTCTTC.